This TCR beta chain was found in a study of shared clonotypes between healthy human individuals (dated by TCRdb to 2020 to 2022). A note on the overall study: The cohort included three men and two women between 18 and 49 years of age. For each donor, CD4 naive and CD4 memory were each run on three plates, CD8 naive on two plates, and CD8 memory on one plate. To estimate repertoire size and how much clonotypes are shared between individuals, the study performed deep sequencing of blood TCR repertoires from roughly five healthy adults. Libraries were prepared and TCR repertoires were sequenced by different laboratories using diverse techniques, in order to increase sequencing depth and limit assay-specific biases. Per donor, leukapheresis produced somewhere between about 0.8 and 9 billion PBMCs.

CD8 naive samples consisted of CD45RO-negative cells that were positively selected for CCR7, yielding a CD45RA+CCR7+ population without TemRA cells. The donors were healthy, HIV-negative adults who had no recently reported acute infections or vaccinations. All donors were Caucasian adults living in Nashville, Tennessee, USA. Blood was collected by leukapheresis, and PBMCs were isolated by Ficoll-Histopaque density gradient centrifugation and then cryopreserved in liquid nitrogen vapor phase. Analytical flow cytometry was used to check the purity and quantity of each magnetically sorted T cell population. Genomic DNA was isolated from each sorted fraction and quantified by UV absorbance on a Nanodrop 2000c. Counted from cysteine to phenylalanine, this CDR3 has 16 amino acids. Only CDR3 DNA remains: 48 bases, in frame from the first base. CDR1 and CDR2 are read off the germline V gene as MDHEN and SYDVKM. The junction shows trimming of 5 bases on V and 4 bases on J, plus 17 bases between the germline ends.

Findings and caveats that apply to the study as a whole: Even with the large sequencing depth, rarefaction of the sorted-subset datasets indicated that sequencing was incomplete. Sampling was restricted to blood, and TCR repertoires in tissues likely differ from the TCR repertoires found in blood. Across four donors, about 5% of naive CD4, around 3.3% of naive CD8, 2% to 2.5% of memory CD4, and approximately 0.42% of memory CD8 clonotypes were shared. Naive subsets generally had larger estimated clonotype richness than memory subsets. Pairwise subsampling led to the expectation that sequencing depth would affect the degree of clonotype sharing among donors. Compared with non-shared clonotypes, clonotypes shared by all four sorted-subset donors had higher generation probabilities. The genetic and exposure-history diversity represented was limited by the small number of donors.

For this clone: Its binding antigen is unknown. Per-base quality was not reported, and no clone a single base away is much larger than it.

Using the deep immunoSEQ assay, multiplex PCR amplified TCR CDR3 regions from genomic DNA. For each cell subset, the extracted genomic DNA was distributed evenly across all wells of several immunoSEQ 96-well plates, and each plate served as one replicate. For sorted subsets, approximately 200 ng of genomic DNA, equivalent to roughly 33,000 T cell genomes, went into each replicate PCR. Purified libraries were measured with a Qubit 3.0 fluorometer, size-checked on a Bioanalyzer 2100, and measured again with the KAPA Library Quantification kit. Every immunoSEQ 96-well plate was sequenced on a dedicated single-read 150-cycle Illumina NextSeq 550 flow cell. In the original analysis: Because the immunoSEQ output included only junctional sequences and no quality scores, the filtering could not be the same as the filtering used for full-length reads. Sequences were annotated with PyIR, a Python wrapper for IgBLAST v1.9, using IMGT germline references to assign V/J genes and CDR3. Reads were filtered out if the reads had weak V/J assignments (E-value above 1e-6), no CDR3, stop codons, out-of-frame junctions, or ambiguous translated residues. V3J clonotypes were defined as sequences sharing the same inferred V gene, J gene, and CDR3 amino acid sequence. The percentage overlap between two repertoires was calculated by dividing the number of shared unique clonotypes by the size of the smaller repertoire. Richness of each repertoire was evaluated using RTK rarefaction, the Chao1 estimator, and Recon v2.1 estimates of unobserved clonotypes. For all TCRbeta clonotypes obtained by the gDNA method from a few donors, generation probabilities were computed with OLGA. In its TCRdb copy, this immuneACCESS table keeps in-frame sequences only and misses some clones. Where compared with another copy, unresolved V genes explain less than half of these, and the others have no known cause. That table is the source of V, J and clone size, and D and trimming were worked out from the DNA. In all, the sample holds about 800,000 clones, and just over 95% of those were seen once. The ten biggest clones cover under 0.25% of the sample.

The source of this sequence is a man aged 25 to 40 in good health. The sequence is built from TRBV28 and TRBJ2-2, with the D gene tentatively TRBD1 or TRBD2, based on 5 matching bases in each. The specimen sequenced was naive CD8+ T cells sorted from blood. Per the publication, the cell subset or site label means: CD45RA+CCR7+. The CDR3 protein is CASSPPARGPTGELFF. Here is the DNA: TGTGCCAGCAGTCCCCCCGCGAGGGGCCCCACCGGGGAGCTGTTTTTT.